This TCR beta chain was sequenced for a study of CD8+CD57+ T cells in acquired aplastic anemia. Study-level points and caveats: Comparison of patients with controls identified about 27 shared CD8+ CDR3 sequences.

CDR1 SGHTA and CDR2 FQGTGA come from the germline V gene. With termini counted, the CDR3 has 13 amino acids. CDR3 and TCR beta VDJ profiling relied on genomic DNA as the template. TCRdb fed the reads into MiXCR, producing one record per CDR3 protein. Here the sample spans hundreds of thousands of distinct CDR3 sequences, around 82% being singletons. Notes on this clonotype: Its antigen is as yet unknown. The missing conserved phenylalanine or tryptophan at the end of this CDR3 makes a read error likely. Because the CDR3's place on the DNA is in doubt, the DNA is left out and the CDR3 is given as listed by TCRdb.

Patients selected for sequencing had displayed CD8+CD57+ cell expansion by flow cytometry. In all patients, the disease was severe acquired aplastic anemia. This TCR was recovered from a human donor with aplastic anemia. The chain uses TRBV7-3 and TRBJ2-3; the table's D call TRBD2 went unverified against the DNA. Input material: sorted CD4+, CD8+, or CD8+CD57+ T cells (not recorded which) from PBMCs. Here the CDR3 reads CASSSSGTWGEYL.